This TCR beta chain was sequenced for a study of Graves' ophthalmopathy and Graves' hyperthyroidism. Investigators amplified TCR beta CDR3 regions from RNA transcripts. Second-round multiplex PCR came after a first-round RT-PCR that employed HTBI primers. TCRdb re-called the multiplex PCR reads through MiXCR, storing one row per CDR3 protein. Among about 210,000 distinct CDR3 sequences listed, less than 30% were seen once. This clonotype was picked up many times. V lost 1 base to trimming and J lost 3 bases, with 10 bases between them. CDR1 LNHDA and CDR2 SQIVND come from the germline V gene (reference sequence). The CDR3 extends over 14 amino acids.

The chain is built from TRBV19 and TRBJ2-7; D gene unclear. Sequences were obtained from peripheral blood. This sequence originates from a man in his forties or fifties with Graves' ophthalmopathy. This CDR3 reads CASSIGGANYEQYF. The CDR3 nucleotides are TGTGCCAGTAGTATAGGAGGCGCCAACTACGAGCAGTACTTC.